The 32 T cell receptor beta chains below all came from one sample that was sequenced in a study of T cell responses to AZD1222 COVID-19 vaccine. Sequencing was performed with immunoSEQ multiplex PCR; in TCRdb, only in-frame clones are kept and a portion is missing. The sample records approximately 120,000 clones, 88% being singletons. The sequenced sample was peripheral blood, obtained on day 0 of MenACWY control vaccination. Receptor source: an adult in good health.

The genes are TRBV7-9 and TRBJ2-1; TRBD2 matches 12 bases. The ends lost 1 base at V and 9 bases at J; junction bases unmatched: 4. CDR3 length: 15 residues. CDR1 SEHNR and CDR2 FQNEAQ come from the germline V gene (reference sequence). CDR3 protein: CASSLGLAGEGEQFF. The CDR3 DNA follows: TGTGCCAGCAGCTTAGGACTAGCGGGAGAAGGTGAGCAGTTCTTC.

In regard to this clone: At one of its ends the junction is not consistent with the germline gene, which may arise from a read error. This sequence joins TRBV7-8 and TRBJ2-7, with a tentative D call TRBD2 (6 bases). CDR1 and CDR2 from the germline V gene are SGHVS and FQNEAQ. The CDR3 spans 15 residues. CDR3 in DNA: TGTGCCAACAGCTTAGCGGTAGGTTCGGTCTACGAGCAGTACTTC. Protein product: CANSLAVGSVYEQYF.

The gene calls are TRBV7-2 and TRBJ1-5; D gene ambiguous. This CDR3 contains 12 residues. V was shortened by 5 bases and J by 3 bases, with 5 bases between the two germline ends. CDR1 is SGHTA and CDR2 is FQGNSA in the germline V gene. For the CDR3, the DNA is TGTGCCAGCAGCGTATACAATCAGCCCCAGCATTTT. It specifies CASSVYNQPQHF. Complete variable domain (other parts from reference TRBV7-2 and TRBJ1-5): GAGVSQSPSNKVTEKGKDVELRCDPISGHTALYWYRQSLGQGLEFLIYFQGNSAPDKSGLPSDRFSAERTGGSVSTLTIQRTQQEDSAVYLCASSVYNQPQHFGDGTRLSIL.

The chain is built from TRBV10-3 and TRBJ2-1; 8 nucleotides align to TRBD1. Germline CDR1 is ENHRY and CDR2 is SYGVKD. This CDR3 is built from 13 residues. V lost 6 bases to trimming and J lost 5 bases; unmatched junction nucleotides: 3. This CDR3 is CAISQGADNEQFF. In DNA form, the CDR3 reads TGTGCCATCAGCCAGGGGGCGGACAATGAGCAGTTCTTC.

The chain uses TRBV9 and TRBJ2-7, with D perhaps TRBD2 (5 bases). Looked up from germline, CDR1 is SGDLS and CDR2 is YYNGEE. The V end lost 4 bases, the J end lost 7 bases, and 9 bases lay between the germline ends. CDR3 size: 11 residues. The CDR3 region is CASSPGGEQYF. For the CDR3, the DNA is TGTGCCAGCAGCCCCGGAGGAGAGCAGTACTTC.

The chain combines TRBV7-2 with TRBJ1-2; 12 nucleotides match TRBD1. Germline assignment: CDR1 SGHTA and CDR2 FQGNSA. The CDR3 spans 16 residues. V was pared by 2 bases and J by 4 bases, with 5 bases of the junction left unmatched. The CDR3 protein is CASSLMGGQGAYGYTF. The CDR3 bases are TGTGCCAGCAGCTTAATGGGGGGACAGGGGGCCTATGGCTACACCTTC.

V is TRBV3-1 (or the pseudogene TRBV3-2) and J is TRBJ1-2; D is undetermined. This CDR3 is built from 13 residues. The ends were cut back, 5 bases at V and 1 base at J, with 8 bases in the middle. Germline loops: CDR1 LGHDT, CDR2 YNNKEL (reference sequence). DNA of the CDR3: TGTGCCAGCAGCACCAACATTAACTATGGCTACACCTTC. Translation: CASSTNINYGYTF.

This clone was detected once. This CDR3 reads CASSFSTGVTEAFF. CDR3 coding DNA: TGTGCCAGCAGCTTCTCGACAGGGGTTACTGAAGCTTTCTTT. The chain carries TRBV5-4 and TRBJ1-1, with 8 bases fitting TRBD1. The CDR3 extends over 14 amino acids. Germline CDR1 SGHNT, CDR2 YYREEE (reference sequence). J lost 5 bases, V lost 2 bases, and 5 bases had no gene match.

The chain is built from TRBV9 and TRBJ2-7; D possibly corresponds to TRBD1 (6 bases). The CDR3 totals 15 residues. From germline, CDR1 is SGDLS and CDR2 YYNGEE. The germline V and J ends were trimmed by 4 bases and 0 bases, with 14 bases remaining between them. The CDR3 reads CASSTGQWSSYEQYF. As DNA, the CDR3 is TGTGCCAGCAGCACAGGACAGTGGAGCTCCTACGAGCAGTACTTC.

The chain is built from TRBV6-2 or TRBV6-3 and TRBJ2-7, with 9 positions matching TRBD1. The CDR3 contains 14 residues. Losses at the gene ends were 6 bases for V and 3 bases for J; bases not matched to a gene: 6. Germline V CDR1 and CDR2: MNHEY, SVGEGT. Here the CDR3 reads CASSRTGAHYEQYF. Here the CDR3 DNA reads TGTGCCAGCAGCAGGACAGGGGCTCACTACGAGCAGTACTTC.

This clone was observed a handful of times. The chain employs TRBV28 and TRBJ1-5; D is unresolved. V was pared by 5 bases and J by 8 bases, with 19 bases between. The CDR3 has 15 amino acids. Germline lookup yields CDR1 MDHEN and CDR2 SYDVKM. The CDR3 coding sequence is TGTGCCAGCAGTCCCCCTCGTCCTTTTGGTGAGCCCCAGCATTTT. It is translated as CASSPPRPFGEPQHF.

The rearrangement links TRBV6-2 or TRBV6-3 to TRBJ1-5, with a weak D call TRBD1 (5 bases). Per the germline V gene, CDR1 is MNHEY and CDR2 is SVGEGT. The length of the CDR3 is 14 residues. The V end lost 4 bases, the J end lost 7 bases, and 14 bases lay between the germline ends. CDR3: CASSWGDVGQPQHF. CDR3 DNA: TGTGCCAGCAGTTGGGGGGATGTAGGCCAGCCCCAGCATTTT.

The CDR3 DNA sequence: TGTGCCAGCTCTAGGGACAGCTATATTTCAGTATTCTTC. Its translation is CASSRDSYISVFF. The chain links TRBV28 to TRBJ2-1, with 7 positions matching TRBD1. This CDR3 is built from 13 residues. From germline, CDR1 is MDHEN and CDR2 SYDVKM. J lost 16 bases, V lost 8 bases, and 17 bases had no gene match.

The genes are TRBV6-5 and TRBJ1-1; 8 bases map to TRBD1. This CDR3 is 13 amino acids long. Germline assignment: CDR1 MNHEY and CDR2 SVGAGI. Trimming took 4 bases from V and 8 from J; bases not matched to a gene: 6. The CDR3 sequence: CASSWTGPGEAFF. CDR3 coding DNA: TGTGCCAGCAGTTGGACAGGGCCAGGGGAAGCTTTCTTT.

The chain combines TRBV11-2 with TRBJ2-2; possibly TRBD2 for D (5 bases). This CDR3 comprises 14 residues. The germline gives CDR1 SGHAT, CDR2 FQNNGV. Trimming cost V 5 bases and J 7 bases, with 14 bases left between them. CDR3 DNA sequence: TGTGCCAGCAGCCCTCCGGTCGGGGACGGGGAGCTGTTTTTT. Its translation: CASSPPVGDGELFF. The entire variable domain, with the rest obtained from reference TRBV11-2 and TRBJ2-2, is as follows: EAGVAQSPRYKIIEKRQSVAFWCNPISGHATLYWYQQILGQGPKLLIQFQNNGVVDDSQLPKDRFSAERLKGVDSTLKIQPAKLEDSAVYLCASSPPVGDGELFFGEGSRLTVL.

The V gene is TRBV6-5, the J gene TRBJ1-2, with unresolved D. Germline V gives CDR1 MNHEY, CDR2 SVGAGI. There are 13 residues in the CDR3. V gave up 8 bases and J gave up 4 bases, with 14 bases separating them. The CDR3 DNA reads as TGTGCCAGCCCTCCCAACTCCGGCTATGGCTACACCTTC. The encoded protein is CASPPNSGYGYTF.

The count of this clone is one. The gene calls are TRBV7-2 and TRBJ2-1, with 13 bases identical to TRBD2. The V and J ends lost 5 bases and 4 bases, in that order; junction bases with no gene match: 2. Germline V gene data show CDR1 as SGHTA and CDR2 as FQGNSA. The CDR3 extends over 15 amino acids. DNA for the CDR3: TGTGCCAGCAGCGCGGGACTAGCGGGATACAATGAGCAGTTCTTC. Translation: CASSAGLAGYNEQFF. Together with reference TRBV7-2 and TRBJ2-1, the CDR3 gives the full variable domain: GAGVSQSPSNKVTEKGKDVELRCDPISGHTALYWYRQSLGQGLEFLIYFQGNSAPDKSGLPSDRFSAERTGGSVSTLTIQRTQQEDSAVYLCASSAGLAGYNEQFFGPGTRLTVL.

V is TRBV7-9 and J is TRBJ2-7; TRBD2 agrees at 11 bases. Trimming took 3 bases from V and 6 from J; bases not matched to a gene: 7. Germline lookup yields CDR1 SEHNR and CDR2 FQNEAQ (reference sequence). The CDR3 spans 15 residues. The CDR3 coding sequence is TGTGCCAGCAGCTTTGTACTAGCGGGAGTTCGCGAGCAGTACTTC. Encoded protein: CASSFVLAGVREQYF.

This clone appeared a few times. The chain combines TRBV10-3 with TRBJ2-7; no reliable D call. V lost 3 bases and J 5 bases, leaving 8 bases between the germline ends. There are 12 residues in the CDR3. Per the germline V gene, CDR1 is ENHRY and CDR2 is SYGVKD. The CDR3: CAISEGGDEQYF. As DNA, the CDR3 is TGTGCCATCAGTGAAGGCGGAGACGAGCAGTACTTC.

The chain combines TRBV5-8 with TRBJ1-5; D unclear. With 1 base removed from V and 1 base from J, the gap between germline ends came to 3 bases. The germline CDR1 and CDR2 sequences are SGHTS and YDEGEE. The CDR3 length is 13 residues. As DNA, the CDR3 is TGTGCCAGCAGCTTGAACAGCAATCAGCCCCAGCATTTT. Protein product: CASSLNSNQPQHF.

Regarding this clone: One end of the junction does not line up with germline, which may come from a read error. The chain is built from TRBV7-2 and TRBJ1-5; TRBD1 matches at 9 bases. Germline CDR1 and CDR2: SGHTA and FQGNSA. This CDR3 region has 16 residues. CDR3 in amino acids: CASSLVGTGSSQPQHF. The CDR3 nucleotides read TGTGCCAGCAGCTTAGTAGGGACAGGGAGCAGTCAGCCCCAGCATTTT.

This chain links TRBV29-1 with TRBJ2-5, with a weak D call TRBD1 (5 bases). Germline V CDR1 and CDR2: SQVTM, ANQGSEA. The germline V and J ends were trimmed by 4 bases and 3 bases, with 9 bases remaining between them. This CDR3 region has 12 residues. CDR3 nucleotides: TGCAGCGTTGTAGGGGCCGAAGAGACCCAGTACTTC. Translation gives CSVVGAEETQYF.

CDR3 bases: TGTGCCAGCAGCTCCGGCCTTGGGACAGATACGCAGTATTTT. Protein product: CASSSGLGTDTQYF. The V and J genes are TRBV7-9 and TRBJ2-3; D remains ambiguous. Germline values: CDR1 SEHNR, CDR2 FQNEAQ (reference sequence). Trimming stripped 4 bases from V and 3 bases from J, with 11 bases between. The CDR3 has 14 residues.

The rearrangement uses TRBV3-1 (or the pseudogene TRBV3-2) and TRBJ2-1, with D tentatively TRBD1 (6 bases). The CDR3 spans 15 residues. The germline V gene encodes CDR1 LGHDT and CDR2 YNNKEL (reference sequence). Between the trimmed V and J ends, which lost 2 bases and 2 bases, there was a span of 10 bases. CDR3 region: CASSQLGATYNEQFF. DNA of the CDR3: TGTGCCAGCAGCCAACTGGGGGCGACCTACAATGAGCAGTTCTTC.

V is TRBV4-3 and J is TRBJ1-2, with 7 bases identical to TRBD1. This CDR3 comprises 16 residues. V gave up 3 bases and J gave up 6 bases; unmatched junction bases: 13. The germline V gene has CDR1 LGHNA and CDR2 YSLEER. The chain's CDR3 is CASSHVSTGILDGYTF. The CDR3 bases are TGCGCCAGCAGCCACGTATCGACAGGGATTTTGGATGGCTACACCTTC.

The chain carries TRBV28 and TRBJ2-3, with 12 nucleotides matching TRBD2. This CDR3 is 19 amino acids long. V shed 0 bases and J 7 bases; nucleotides not matched to a gene: 14. Germline V CDR1 and CDR2: MDHEN, SYDVKM. The CDR3 sequence: CASSLWGDGLAGPGYTQYF. The CDR3, as DNA: TGTGCCAGCAGTTTATGGGGAGACGGACTAGCGGGACCTGGATATACGCAGTATTTT.

The chain is built from TRBV7-3 and TRBJ2-3; D possibly corresponds to TRBD1 (6 bases). This CDR3 contains 16 residues. Trimming stripped 5 bases from V and 2 bases from J, with 17 bases between. CDR1 is SGHTA and CDR2 is FQGTGA in the germline V gene. The CDR3: CASSPQSVGATDTQYF. The DNA of the CDR3 is TGTGCCAGCAGCCCTCAATCCGTGGGGGCCACAGATACGCAGTATTTT.

The chain employs TRBV5-1 and TRBJ2-4; D is undetermined. V dropped 0 bases and J dropped 9 bases, with 16 bases sitting between them. This CDR3 has 15 amino acids. CDR1 SGHRS and CDR2 YFSETQ come from the germline V gene. This CDR3 reads CASSLEGSRQAIQYF. The CDR3 nucleotides are TGCGCCAGCAGCTTGGAAGGGTCACGCCAGGCCATTCAGTACTTC.

The chain is built from TRBV6-5 and TRBJ1-1; D may be TRBD1 (5 bases). Germline CDR1 MNHEY, CDR2 SVGAGI. This CDR3 has 14 residues. The V end was cut by 5 bases, the J end by 0 bases, with 10 bases between. The CDR3 nucleotides are TGTGCCAGCAGTCAGGGACCTTTGAACACTGAAGCTTTCTTT. The encoded protein is CASSQGPLNTEAFF.

This chain links TRBV6-1 with TRBJ1-1; D ambiguous. The CDR3 length is 19 residues. The V gene's germline CDR1 is MNHNS and CDR2 SASEGT. V was trimmed by 0 bases and J by 3 bases, leaving 23 bases between them. The CDR3 protein is CASSEAPPVWGRVHTEAFF. DNA of the CDR3: TGTGCCAGCAGTGAAGCCCCCCCGGTCTGGGGAAGAGTCCACACTGAAGCTTTCTTT.

The rearrangement uses TRBV5-6 and TRBJ1-5; no definite D call. From germline, CDR1 is SGHDT and CDR2 YYEEEE. CDR3 size: 14 residues. Trimming left V 3 bases short and J 7 bases short, with 14 bases between. Written as DNA, the CDR3 is TGTGCCAGCAGCTCCTCGGGGTTCTGGCAGCCCCAGCATTTT. Amino acid sequence: CASSSSGFWQPQHF.

Only a few counts were recorded for this clone. This chain uses TRBV5-1 with TRBJ1-1; 8 bases match TRBD1. The CDR3 consists of 16 residues. V shed 5 bases and J 8 bases; nucleotides not matched to a gene: 17. Germline V lookup: CDR1 SGHRS, CDR2 YFSETQ. CDR3 in DNA: TGCGCCAGCAGTACTCTCAGGGGGCTCAGGACAAGAGAAGCTTTCTTT. Translated: CASSTLRGLRTREAFF.